Below, 5 T cell receptor beta chains from the same sample are listed, as sequenced in a study of T cell responses to AZD1222 COVID-19 vaccine. Data came from immunoSEQ multiplex PCR; TCRdb stores just in-frame clones and leaves some out. The top ten clones hold 4.5% to 6.5% of a sample with approximately 110,000 clones, roughly 87% of them seen once. This sample comprised peripheral blood, obtained on day 0 of AZD1222 vaccination. These receptors were collected from an adult in good health.

The gene calls are TRBV13 and TRBJ1-6; a possible D gene is TRBD1 (5 bases). The V end lost 5 bases, the J end lost 9 bases, and 17 bases lay between the germline ends. Germline V gene lookup returns CDR1 PRHDT and CDR2 FYEKMQ (reference sequence). CDR3 length: 15 residues. CDR3 loop: CASSRGDGYISPLHF. The CDR3 nucleotides read TGTGCCAGCAGCCGAGGGGACGGGTACATTTCACCCCTCCACTTT.

The V call is TRBV6-2 or TRBV6-3, the J call TRBJ1-2; D unresolved. Trimming stripped 3 bases from V and 6 bases from J, with 11 bases between. The CDR3 runs 13 residues. Germline assignment: CDR1 MNHEY and CDR2 SVGEGT. The CDR3 loop reads CASSYLGFDGYTF. CDR3 nucleotides: TGTGCCAGCAGTTATCTGGGGTTTGATGGCTACACCTTC.

The CDR3 sequence: CASSVGSGRGGYEQYF. The CDR3 DNA sequence: TGTGCCAGCAGCGTAGGTAGCGGCCGTGGGGGATACGAGCAGTACTTC. V gene TRBV9 combines with J gene TRBJ2-7, with a tentative D call TRBD2 (6 bases). The CDR3 has 16 residues. From germline, CDR1 is SGDLS and CDR2 YYNGEE. Trimming took 0 bases from V and 4 from J, leaving 17 bases between them.

This clone has more than one count but fewer than ten. The CDR3 spells CASREGNPHEKLFF. The DNA of the CDR3 is TGCGCCAGCCGGGAGGGCAATCCCCACGAAAAACTGTTTTTT. The chain employs TRBV5-1 and TRBJ1-4, with D unresolved. V was shortened by 7 bases and J by 8 bases, with 18 bases between the two germline ends. Germline CDR1 is SGHRS and CDR2 is YFSETQ. The CDR3 contains 14 residues.

The chain joins TRBV28 to TRBJ2-5, with D tentatively TRBD2 (6 bases). V was shortened by 7 bases and J by 6 bases, with 24 bases between the two germline ends. The CDR3 has 16 amino acids. The germline V gene has CDR1 MDHEN and CDR2 SYDVKM. CDR3 sequence reads: CASTPLRDSSWKTQYF. CDR3 nucleotides: TGTGCCAGCACTCCTCTCCGGGACTCCTCTTGGAAGACCCAGTACTTC.